Listed below are T cell receptor beta chains from one sample, sequenced in a study of shared clonotypes between healthy human individuals. TCRdb's copy holds only in-frame clones and misses some; the assay was immunoSEQ multiplex PCR. Of about 2.3 million clones detected, roughly 93% appear once; the ten largest clones hold 0.35% to 0.5%. What was sequenced was naive CD4+ T cells from PBMCs. Source of these receptors: a man younger than 35 in good health. Some clones in this sample may be carry-over from other donors' samples. The conserved cysteine and the conserved F or W are not part of the CDR3 here.

TRBJ1-3	TRBV5-1	ASSLGTGASGNTIY
TRBJ2-1	TRBV9	ASSYQGGPAGNEQF
TRBJ2-3	TRBV2	ASSALLRATDTQY
TRBJ2-2	TRBV7-9	ASSSLLNTGELF
TRBJ2-1	TRBV7-2	ASSLFSGDNEQF
TRBJ2-4	TRBV28	ASQTGAKAKNIQY
TRBJ2-7	TRBV4-1	ASSQDPGPSREQY
TRBJ2-3	TRBV18	ASSDLDTQY
TRBJ1-4	TRBV19	ASSPKGYTGLD
TRBJ2-7	TRBV5-4	ASSPARRAEQY
TRBJ1-2	TRBV4-1	ASSQDLKVFLSTRGGYT
TRBJ1-5	TRBV2	ASSDAVGDQPQH
TRBJ2-5	TRBV7-2	ASSLTGWETQY
TRBJ2-3	TRBV14	ASSLGRTSTDTQY
TRBJ1-2	TRBV4-3	ASSQRQNRYGYT
TRBJ1-2	TRBV27	ASSLTGAGYGYT
TRBJ2-1	TRBV28	ASSSPGGAVRDNEQF
TRBJ1-1	TRBV5-1	ASRIDRNTEAF
TRBJ2-1	TRBV28	ASTTGTLGGNEQF
TRBJ1-1	TRBV6-5	ASSYAVTEAF
TRBJ2-5	TRBV7-2	ASSPRTGDLQETQY
TRBJ2-7	TRBV15	ATSPRQGKGYEQY
TRBJ1-5	TRBV5-1	ASSLKVGQGSWENQPQH
TRBJ2-5	TRBV19	ASSSTSGTQETQY
TRBJ2-1	TRBV9	ASSVVAGEAEQF
TRBJ1-5	TRBV2	ASSLDRGRNQPQH
TRBJ1-1	TRBV2	ASSSDREAEAF
TRBJ2-3	TRBV18	ASSPLGRGTDTQY
TRBJ2-3	TRBV7-9	ASSHPGGTDTQY
TRBJ2-7	TRBV6-6	ASSPRGGNEQY
TRBJ2-7	TRBV7-3	ASSLNPGVYEQY
TRBJ2-1	TRBV9	ASSVGVPSYNEQF
TRBJ2-2	TRBV28	ASSFYRVTGELF
TRBJ1-1	TRBV9	ASSRAPWTEAF
TRBJ1-1	TRBV19	ASSPQGFVSAGEAF
TRBJ1-5	TRBV4-3	ASSQGRSNQPQH
TRBJ2-5	TRBV6-1	ASRISGETQY
TRBJ1-5	TRBV6-1	ASSVSGHEQPQH
TRBJ2-5	TRBV5-4	ASSPGGQGAPSETQY
TRBJ1-5	TRBV6-4	ASTGTQWSRNQPQH
TRBJ2-7	TRBV5-1	ASSSPGAYEQY
TRBJ2-2	TRBV11-2	ASSLTGYTGELF
TRBJ1-2	TRBV2	ASSAGGARIYGYT
TRBJ2-1	TRBV5-1	ASSPTGFDEQF
TRBJ2-2	TRBV7-9	ASSLAAAVGELF
TRBJ2-7	TRBV5-1	ASSNTYEQY
TRBJ1-4	TRBV7-9	ASSTGQGFEKLF
TRBJ2-7	TRBV5-6	ASTTRGRINEQY
TRBJ2-1	TRBV14	ASSQDVRSGRGSYNEQF
TRBJ1-2	TRBV28	ASSSSSINYGYT
TRBJ2-5	TRBV28	ASSPEGQADQETQY
TRBJ1-6	TRBV19	ASSLSARNSPLH
TRBJ1-2	TRBV29-1	STGQNINYGYT
TRBJ2-5	TRBV2	ASSEFGETQY
TRBJ1-4	TRBV5-1	ASSLAGGERLF
TRBJ2-1	TRBV2	ASSEAGGDYNEQF
TRBJ2-1	TRBV7-9	ASSLARQGAYNEQF
TRBJ2-3	TRBV6-1	ASRSTSVADTQY